This T cell receptor (beta chain) was profiled in a study of blood T cell repertoires in COVID-19 (dated by TCRdb to 2020 to 2021). Study-level background: Samples covering the acute and convalescent phases of COVID-19 were provided by collaborators in the United States, Italy and Spain. The prospective study material was composed of cDNA or gDNA derived from T cells, B-cell-depleted T cells, or PBMCs. Deeply sampled blood TCRbeta repertoires from subjects exposed to, actively infected with, or recovered from COVID-19 were included in the dataset. A de-identified subject ID, COVID-19 status, age in years and sex were almost always included in the sample metadata. Where available, HLA class I and class II types were obtained from metadata supplied by the sample provider rather than from assay-based typing. Samples were obtained from the ongoing ImmuneRACE study (first 160 participants) and from over a thousand subjects provided by 6 global collaborators. The repertoires were released in a freely available public database meant as a resource for research on the immune response to SARS-CoV-2. The full study reports these points: The quantity of clinical and demographic metadata differed by source and by participant and was supplied without curation.

Whole blood was collected in K2EDTA tubes by collaborating institutions according to the institutions' own protocols. For TCRbeta analysis, collaborator samples were shipped as frozen whole blood, as isolated PBMCs, or as DNA extracted from either sample type. TCRbeta CDR3 regions were amplified from genomic DNA using the immunoSEQ Assay, a bias-controlled multiplex PCR. The study's processing was this. The number of nucleated cells in each sample was estimated from the amplification of reference gene primers within the assay. Sequence reads were collapsed and filtered to measure the absolute abundance of every unique TCRbeta CDR3 rearrangement. For each sample, productive Simpson clonality was calculated as the square root of Simpson's diversity index across productive rearrangements. TCRdb re-hosts the immuneACCESS table, in-frame sequences only. Its copies lack some clones; in the studies checked, an unresolved V gene accounts for under half of them, and the cause for the rest is not known. The D gene and trimming were derived from the DNA, and the V and J assignments and clone size from that table. The sample data list 55,000 to 80,000 clones, and 89% of these were observed just once. The ten most abundant clones make up about 10% of the sample.

V lost 3 bases and J lost 3 bases; the stretch between them is 8 bases long. As encoded in the germline V gene, CDR1 is KGHSH while CDR2 is LQKENI. Spanning cysteine to phenylalanine, the CDR3 consists of 13 amino acids. The kept DNA is CDR3 alone, 39 bases in frame from the first base. The sample holds one count of this clone. Its antigen is still unknown. No much larger clonotype is one base removed from it; base qualities were not supplied. This clonotype was sampled from an older man with acute or convalescent COVID-19. This chain joins TRBV18 to TRBJ1-1, with no confidently assigned D gene. Sample: peripheral blood. The nucleotide sequence reads as follows: TGTGCCAGCTCACCTGACGGAGACACTGAAGCTTTCTTT. The translation is CASSPDGDTEAFF.